Below are 15 T cell receptor beta chains sequenced from a single sample in a study of regulatory T cells in long-lasting Graves disease. Construction of the TCR beta libraries employed iRepertoire HTBI primers in conjunction with Arm-PCR of CDR3 regions. TCRdb passed the multiplex PCR reads through MiXCR, listing each CDR3 protein once. Among roughly 400,000 distinct CDR3 sequences listed, roughly 20% were seen once. Time point meaning: persistent/refractory GD, antithyroid drugs over 5 years with positive TRAb. The TCR library was made from RNA that had been extracted from PBMCs in TRIzol. The source was peripheral blood mononuclear cells (PBMCs), collected when the disease was refractory, from a patient treated with antithyroid drugs. These receptors all stem from a female donor with Graves disease.

This clonotype was seen repeatedly, ten times or more. The chain couples TRBV12-3 or TRBV12-4 to TRBJ1-1; a possible D gene is TRBD1 (6 bases). The V and J ends lost 11 bases and 3 bases respectively, with 13 bases between them. The CDR3 covers 12 residues. The CDR3 region is CACFGTYTEAFF. CDR3 nucleotide sequence: TGTGCCTGCTTCGGGACATACACTGAAGCTTTCTTT.

This clonotype was picked up many times. The chain uses TRBV2 and TRBJ1-5; the D is unclear. V lost 4 bases and J lost 6, with 10 bases in between. Germline assignment: CDR1 SNHLY and CDR2 FYNNEI. This CDR3 is built from 13 residues. The CDR3 DNA sequence: TGTGCCAGCAGTGGTGAGGGTGCTCAGCCCCAGCATTTT. Amino acid sequence: CASSGEGAQPQHF.

This rearrangement joins TRBV15 to TRBJ2-3; perhaps D is TRBD1 or TRBD2 (5 bases each). There are 18 residues in the CDR3. Between the trimmed V and J ends, which lost 0 bases and 2 bases, there was a span of 18 bases. Germline-derived CDR1 and CDR2 are LNHNV and YYDKDF (reference sequence). The CDR3 DNA reads as TGTGCCACCAGCAGAGATTTTGGGGCAGCGGATTCCACAGATACGCAGTATTTT. This sequence encodes CATSRDFGAADSTDTQYF. The full variable domain, its missing parts supplied by reference TRBV15 and TRBJ2-3, is DAMVIQNPRYQVTQFGKPVTLSCSQTLNHNVMYWYQQKSSQAPKLLFHYYDKDFNNEADTPDNFQSRRPNTSFCFLDIRSPGLGDTAMYLCATSRDFGAADSTDTQYFGPGTRLTVL.

This clonotype showed up many times. The chain employs TRBV28 and TRBJ2-2; TRBD1 aligns across 7 bases. The CDR3 sequence is 13 residues long. The V gene's germline CDR1 is MDHEN and CDR2 SYDVKM. V lost 10 bases and J lost 4; bases outside the gene matches: 6. The CDR3 here is CANGDRLTGELFF. In DNA, the CDR3 is TGTGCCAATGGGGACAGACTCACCGGGGAGCTGTTTTTT.

In regard to this clonotype: A clone one base away is much larger, so this may be a read error. The V call is TRBV11-2, the J call TRBJ2-2; D might be TRBD2 (5 bases). The CDR3 has 14 amino acids. Looked up from germline, CDR1 is SGHAT and CDR2 is FQNNGV. Trimming took 11 bases from V and 5 from J, leaving 18 bases between them. CDR3 residues: CAGKYIPGTGELFF. The CDR3 DNA is TGTGCCGGCAAATACATCCCGGGAACCGGGGAGCTGTTTTTT. Full variable domain (missing parts from reference TRBV11-2 and TRBJ2-2): EAGVAQSPRYKIIEKRQSVAFWCNPISGHATLYWYQQILGQGPKLLIQFQNNGVVDDSQLPKDRFSAERLKGVDSTLKIQPAKLEDSAVYLCAGKYIPGTGELFFGEGSRLTVL.

Points on this clonotype: A much larger clone is a single base away; this may be a read error. The chain joins TRBV5-1 to TRBJ2-7; the D gene is possibly TRBD1 (6 bases). The germline V gene encodes CDR1 SGHRS and CDR2 YFSETQ. This CDR3 has 14 amino acids. Trimming took 0 bases from V and 7 from J, leaving 14 bases between them. The CDR3 region has the DNA TGCGCCAGCAGCTTGGCCGAGGGGGATTGGGAGCAGTACTTC. Translation gives CASSLAEGDWEQYF.

The rearrangement links TRBV9 to TRBJ2-7, with TRBD1 matching 7 bases. CDR3 length equals 15 residues. CDR1 is SGDLS, CDR2 YYNGEE, per germline. The V and J ends lost 2 bases and 5 bases, in that order; junction bases with no gene match: 10. DNA of the CDR3: TGTGCCAGCAGCGTCGTAGGGGGCCGGAGCCACGAGCAGTACTTC. Protein product: CASSVVGGRSHEQYF.

This clonotype was seen repeatedly, ten times or more. This chain joins TRBV7-9 and TRBJ2-5, with 7 bases identical to TRBD1. After removal of 6 bases from V and 1 base from J, the junction contained 2 bases not matched to a gene. This CDR3 is built from 13 residues. CDR1 and CDR2 (germline): SEHNR, FQNEAQ (reference sequence). CDR3 region: CASRHRGQETQYF. DNA for the CDR3: TGTGCCAGCAGACACAGGGGCCAAGAGACCCAGTACTTC.

The sample holds many counts of this clonotype. The rearrangement joins TRBV6-1 to TRBJ2-7; D is tentatively TRBD1 or TRBD2 (6 bases each). The CDR3 consists of 11 residues. V was shortened by 7 bases and J by 5 bases, with 9 bases between the two germline ends. Germline V gene lookup returns CDR1 MNHNS and CDR2 SASEGT. CDR3 coding DNA: TGTGCCAGCAACAGGGAGGACGAGCAGTACTTC. Residues: CASNREDEQYF.

This clonotype was picked up many times. This chain uses TRBV27 with TRBJ2-7; a possible D gene is TRBD2 (5 bases). Between the trimmed V and J ends, which lost 5 bases and 2 bases, there was a span of 13 bases. Germline V CDR1 and CDR2: MNHEY, SMNVEV (reference sequence). There are 14 residues in the CDR3. The CDR3 DNA follows: TGTGCCAGCAGTCCTCCGGGGAGTCCCTACGAGCAGTACTTC. It specifies CASSPPGSPYEQYF.

At least ten counts were recorded for this clonotype. The chain carries TRBV19 and TRBJ1-2; D is perhaps TRBD1 (5 bases). V was trimmed by 3 bases and J by 4 bases, leaving 12 bases between them. This CDR3 spans 14 amino acids. Germline CDR1 is LNHDA and CDR2 is SQIVND (reference sequence). The CDR3 loop is CASSMTVGSYGYTF. CDR3 nucleotide sequence: TGTGCCAGTAGTATGACAGTCGGAAGCTATGGCTACACCTTC.

This clonotype was recorded many times. The rearrangement links TRBV12-3 or TRBV12-4 to TRBJ2-4, with 7 bases aligning to TRBD2. This CDR3 region has 16 residues. With 1 base clipped from V and 0 bases from J, the junction kept 3 bases outside the gene matches. In DNA, the CDR3 is TGTGCCAGCAGTTTAGGACTAGCATTAGCCAAAAACATTCAGTACTTC. Amino acid sequence: CASSLGLALAKNIQYF.

The rearrangement links TRBV30 to TRBJ2-7; TRBD2 aligns across 10 bases. V shed 1 base, J shed 4 bases, and the junction held 4 bases outside the gene matches. The CDR3 spans 14 residues. Germline CDR1 GTSNPN, CDR2 SVGIG (reference sequence). CDR3: CAWSALAGYYEQYF. DNA for the CDR3: TGTGCCTGGAGTGCACTAGCGGGATATTACGAGCAGTACTTC.

The rearrangement joins TRBV20-1 to TRBJ2-7, with D possibly being TRBD1 or TRBD2 (5 bases each). Germline assignment: CDR1 DFQATT and CDR2 SNEGSKA (reference sequence). This CDR3 comprises 14 residues. V lost 4 bases, J lost 3 bases, and 16 bases lay in between. The CDR3: CSANPPGTNYEQYF. CDR3 nucleotide sequence: TGCAGTGCTAACCCTCCCGGGACCAACTACGAGCAGTACTTC.

This sequence joins TRBV7-3 and TRBJ2-5; D not certain. From germline, CDR1 is SGHTA and CDR2 FQGTGA. Trimming removed 5 bases at V and 1 base at J, with 14 bases between. This CDR3 contains 15 residues. The CDR3 nucleotides are TGTGCCAGCAGCCTCAGGCCCGGGTCCCAAGAGACCCAGTACTTC. Protein sequence: CASSLRPGSQETQYF. The full variable domain, completed using reference TRBV7-3 and TRBJ2-5, is GAGVSQTPSNKVTEKGKYVELRCDPISGHTALYWYRQSLGQGPEFLIYFQGTGAADDSGLPNDRFFAVRPEGSVSTLKIQRTERGDSAVYLCASSLRPGSQETQYFGPGTRLLVL.